These 25 T cell receptor beta chains originate from one sample sequenced in a study of blood T cell repertoires in COVID-19. Produced via immunoSEQ multiplex PCR; TCRdb's table is partial and in-frame only. The table has some 500,000 clones, 88% seen once. The sequencing input was PBMCs or T cells enriched from blood (not recorded which). The receptor set was obtained from a woman in her thirties or forties who had recovered from COVID-19.

This clone has just a few counts. The chain carries TRBV4-1 and TRBJ1-2; a weak D match, TRBD1 (6 bases). V lost 1 base, J lost 7 bases, and 13 bases lay in between. Germline V gene lookup returns CDR1 MGHRA and CDR2 YSYEKL. The CDR3 runs 14 residues. The CDR3 spells CASSQVRDTGGYTF. The DNA for the CDR3 is TGCGCCAGCAGCCAAGTTCGGGACACCGGTGGCTACACCTTC.

The V gene is TRBV5-4, the J gene TRBJ1-1; D gene unclear. The CDR3 loop spans 13 amino acids. The germline gives CDR1 SGHNT, CDR2 YYREEE (reference sequence). V was trimmed by 0 bases and J by 8 bases, leaving 11 bases between them. CDR3 sequence: CASSLAAAREAFF. For the CDR3, the DNA is TGTGCCAGCAGCTTGGCCGCGGCTCGAGAAGCTTTCTTT.

This chain uses TRBV19 with TRBJ1-1; possible D gene TRBD1, 5 bases. V was trimmed by 5 bases and J by 5 bases, leaving 9 bases between them. There are 12 residues in the CDR3. The germline V gene encodes CDR1 LNHDA and CDR2 SQIVND (reference sequence). The CDR3 region has the DNA TGTGCCAGTAGTCCGGGGGGGACTGAAGCTTTCTTT. Translating gives CASSPGGTEAFF.

V is TRBV11-2 and J is TRBJ1-4, with a possible D match to TRBD1 (6 bases). V lost 3 bases and J lost 5, with 10 bases in between. Germline V gives CDR1 SGHAT, CDR2 FQNNGV. The CDR3 loop spans 14 amino acids. CDR3 sequence reads: CASSLDRVNEKLFF. Here the CDR3 DNA reads TGTGCCAGCAGCTTGGACAGAGTGAATGAAAAACTGTTTTTT.

The chain joins TRBV7-9 to TRBJ1-4; TRBD1 might be the D (6 bases). Per germline, CDR1 SEHNR and CDR2 FQNEAQ (reference sequence). V was trimmed by 0 bases and J by 7 bases, leaving 9 bases between them. The CDR3 is 14 residues long. The CDR3 DNA follows: TGTGCCAGCAGCTTAGCGGGGGCAGGTGAAAAACTGTTTTTT. It translates to CASSLAGAGEKLFF.

The gene calls are TRBV6-5 and TRBJ2-3; D is undetermined. Germline V gene sequence: CDR1 MNHEY, CDR2 SVGAGI. Between the trimmed V and J ends, which lost 6 bases and 5 bases, there was a span of 12 bases. This CDR3 spans 13 amino acids. The CDR3 spells CASRARRRDTQYF. In nucleotides, the CDR3 is TGTGCCAGCAGAGCGCGGCGAAGAGATACGCAGTATTTT.

The chain couples TRBV6-5 to TRBJ1-2; the D is unclear. This CDR3 region has 15 residues. The germline V and J ends were trimmed by 0 bases and 7 bases, with 15 bases remaining between them. The germline V gene has CDR1 MNHEY and CDR2 SVGAGI. The CDR3 DNA reads TGTGCCAGCAGTTACTCGAAGGTTGGAGTGAGTGGCTACACCTTC. This gives the protein CASSYSKVGVSGYTF.

J is TRBJ1-1 and V is TRBV24-1, with D perhaps TRBD1 (6 bases). The CDR3 is 13 residues long. CDR1 KGHDR and CDR2 SFDVKD come from the germline V gene. Trimming pared 10 bases from V and 0 bases from J, leaving 11 bases between. For the CDR3, the DNA is TGTGCCACAACGGACAGACTGAACACTGAAGCTTTCTTT. Translating gives CATTDRLNTEAFF.

This chain joins TRBV29-1 and TRBJ2-7, with 9 bases that match TRBD2. Germline V gives CDR1 SQVTM, CDR2 ANQGSEA. This CDR3 is built from 13 residues. V was pared by 6 bases and J by 3 bases, with 6 bases of the junction left unmatched. The CDR3 reads CSVRAGGVYEQYF. The CDR3 region has the DNA TGCAGCGTCCGAGCGGGAGGAGTCTACGAGCAGTACTTC.

This chain links TRBV2 with TRBJ2-3; tentative D call: TRBD1 (5 bases). The germline V gene encodes CDR1 SNHLY and CDR2 FYNNEI. The germline V and J ends were trimmed by 6 bases and 5 bases, with 12 bases remaining between them. The CDR3 is 13 amino acids. CDR3 nucleotides: TGTGCCAGCAGAGGGGTAGCAAGAGATACGCAGTATTTT. Translated, it gives CASRGVARDTQYF. Variable domain in full (rest from reference TRBV2 and TRBJ2-3): EPEVTQTPSHQVTQMGQEVILRCVPISNHLYFYWYRQILGQKVEFLVSFYNNEISEKSEIFDDQFSVERPDGSNFTLKIRSTKLEDSAMYFCASRGVARDTQYFGPGTRLTVL.

The chain recombines TRBV6-5 with TRBJ2-2, with TRBD1 identical over 10 bases. Trimming cost V 0 bases and J 6 bases; bases outside gene matches: 4. This CDR3 is 16 amino acids long. Germline V gene lookup returns CDR1 MNHEY and CDR2 SVGAGI. The CDR3, as DNA: TGTGCCAGCAGTTACTCGGGACAGGGGCTTGCCGGGGAGCTGTTTTTT. It codes for CASSYSGQGLAGELFF.

In DNA form, the CDR3 reads TGCGCCAGCAGCTTGGAGGGGGTTGGCCCAGATACGCAGTATTTT. Its protein is CASSLEGVGPDTQYF. The chain carries TRBV5-1 and TRBJ2-3, with a tentative D call TRBD1 (6 bases). The length of the CDR3 is 15 residues. The V end lost 0 bases, the J end lost 4 bases, and 12 bases lay between the germline ends. CDR1 is SGHRS, CDR2 YFSETQ, per germline.

As DNA, the CDR3 is TGTGCCAGCAGCGCGGGACTAGCGGGAGGGGGGCAAGAGACCCAGTACTTC. Protein product: CASSAGLAGGGQETQYF. The chain carries TRBV11-3 and TRBJ2-5, with TRBD2 matching over 16 bases. CDR3 length: 17 amino acids. Looked up from germline, CDR1 is SGHNT and CDR2 is YENEEA. The J segment lost 2 bases and the V segment lost 5 bases, leaving 5 bases of the junction unmatched.

The chain carries TRBV7-9 and TRBJ1-2, with D possibly TRBD1 on 5 matching bases. CDR1 is SEHNR and CDR2 is FQNEAQ in the germline V gene (reference sequence). CDR3 size: 17 residues. Trimming stripped 4 bases from V and 0 bases from J, with 18 bases between. Here the CDR3 DNA reads TGTGCCAGCAGCTCGCGTGGGGCAGTACCCTCTAACTATGGCTACACCTTC. Its translation is CASSSRGAVPSNYGYTF.

The chain is built from TRBV19 and TRBJ2-1; the D gene is possibly TRBD2 (5 bases). CDR3 length: 16 residues. Germline CDR1 and CDR2: LNHDA and SQIVND (reference sequence). V lost 3 bases, J lost 0 bases, and 12 bases lay in between. CDR3 amino acids: CASSIRASSSYNEQFF. The CDR3 DNA is TGTGCCAGTAGTATCAGAGCTAGCAGCTCCTACAATGAGCAGTTCTTC.

The chain uses TRBV7-8 and TRBJ2-7; D gene unclear. In germline, CDR1 is SGHVS, CDR2 FQNEAQ. This CDR3 contains 13 residues. Trimming took off 4 bases at V and 2 bases at J, with 9 bases between the two ends. The CDR3 spells CASSSSLTYEQYF. In DNA, the CDR3 is TGTGCCAGCAGCTCGTCTCTTACCTACGAGCAGTACTTC.

The V call is TRBV7-9, the J call TRBJ2-7, with TRBD2 identical over 7 bases. Germline CDR1 is SEHNR and CDR2 is FQNEAQ (reference sequence). CDR3 length: 14 amino acids. V lost 7 bases to trimming and J lost 1 base; unmatched junction nucleotides: 7. CDR3 residues: CASMHTGGSYEQYF. CDR3 nucleotide sequence: TGTGCCAGCATGCATACGGGGGGATCCTACGAGCAGTACTTC.

This chain joins TRBV24-1 and TRBJ2-5; 12 bases map to TRBD2. The CDR3 covers 15 residues. Germline CDR1 and CDR2: KGHDR and SFDVKD. V lost 9 bases, J lost 5 bases, and 9 bases stayed unmatched. The CDR3 sequence: CATSHRLAGVETQYF. The CDR3 bases are TGTGCCACCTCTCACAGACTAGCGGGAGTTGAGACCCAGTACTTC.

J is TRBJ2-7 and V is TRBV15; no reliable D call. The V gene's germline CDR1 is LNHNV and CDR2 YYDKDF (reference sequence). The CDR3 consists of 14 residues. V was cut by 0 bases and J by 3 bases, with 9 bases left in between. The CDR3 nucleotides read TGTGCCACCAGCAGAGATCTAAACGGCTACGAGCAGTACTTC. The encoded protein is CATSRDLNGYEQYF.

This chain joins TRBV7-9 and TRBJ2-7; 8 positions match TRBD2. This CDR3 has 12 residues. Germline CDR1 and CDR2: SEHNR and FQNEAQ (reference sequence). With V trimmed by 0 bases and J by 10 bases, 2 bases remained unmatched. CDR3 in DNA: TGTGCCAGCAGCTTAGCGCGGGGGGAACAGTACTTC. It translates to CASSLARGEQYF.

As DNA, the CDR3 is TGCGCCAGCAGCCAAGATACAGATGCTGAAAAACTGTTTTTT. Protein sequence: CASSQDTDAEKLFF. The chain links TRBV4-3 to TRBJ1-4; unclear D gene. The CDR3 sequence is 14 residues long. V gave up 0 bases and J gave up 7 bases, with 9 bases separating them. In germline, CDR1 is LGHNA, CDR2 YSLEER.

The rearrangement links TRBV7-9 to TRBJ2-5, with D perhaps matching TRBD1 (5 bases). Trimming removed 4 bases at V and 2 bases at J, with 11 bases between. Germline V gene lookup returns CDR1 SEHNR and CDR2 FQNEAQ (reference sequence). The CDR3 runs 14 residues. The CDR3 loop reads CASSSVGRQETQYF. CDR3 nucleotides: TGTGCCAGCAGCTCGGTGGGGCGTCAAGAGACCCAGTACTTC.

The chain couples TRBV6-5 to TRBJ1-1, with TRBD1 identical over 9 bases. Germline V gives CDR1 MNHEY, CDR2 SVGAGI. After removal of 0 bases from V and 4 bases from J, the junction contained 3 bases not matched to a gene. The CDR3 extends over 15 amino acids. CDR3 nucleotides: TGTGCCAGCAGTTACTCCGAGACAGGGGGCACTGAAGCTTTCTTT. This gives the protein CASSYSETGGTEAFF.

This sequence joins TRBV5-6 and TRBJ2-1; tentatively, D is TRBD2 (5 bases). CDR3 length: 18 amino acids. Germline CDR1 is SGHDT and CDR2 is YYEEEE. Trimming left V 0 bases short and J 2 bases short, with 18 bases between. CDR3 loop: CASSLAIVRGSTYNEQFF. CDR3 DNA sequence: TGTGCCAGCAGCTTGGCCATAGTCAGAGGGAGTACCTACAATGAGCAGTTCTTC.

The chain carries TRBV25-1 and TRBJ1-1, with D perhaps matching TRBD1 (5 bases). Per the germline V gene, CDR1 is MGHDK and CDR2 is SYGVNS. This CDR3 is 13 amino acids long. Trimming stripped 3 bases from V and 7 bases from J, with 12 bases between. This CDR3 is CASSDWGRNEAFF. The CDR3 bases are TGTGCCAGCAGTGATTGGGGCCGAAATGAAGCTTTCTTT.